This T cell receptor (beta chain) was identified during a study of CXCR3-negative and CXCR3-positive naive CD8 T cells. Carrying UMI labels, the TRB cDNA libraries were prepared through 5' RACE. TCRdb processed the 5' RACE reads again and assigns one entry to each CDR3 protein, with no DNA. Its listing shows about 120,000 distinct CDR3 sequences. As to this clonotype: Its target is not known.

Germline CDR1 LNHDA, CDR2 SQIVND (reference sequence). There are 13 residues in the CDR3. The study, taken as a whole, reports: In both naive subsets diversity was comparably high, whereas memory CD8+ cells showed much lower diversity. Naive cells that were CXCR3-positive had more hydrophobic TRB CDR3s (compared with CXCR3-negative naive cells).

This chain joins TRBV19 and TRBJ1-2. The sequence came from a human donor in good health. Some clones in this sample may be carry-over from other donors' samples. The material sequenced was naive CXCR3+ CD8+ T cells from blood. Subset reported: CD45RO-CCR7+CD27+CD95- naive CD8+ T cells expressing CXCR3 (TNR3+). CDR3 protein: CASKGTGIYGYTF.